Listed below are T cell receptor beta chains from one sample, sequenced in a study of blood T cell repertoires in COVID-19. Libraries were prepared by immunoSEQ multiplex PCR; TCRdb keeps only in-frame clonotypes and omits some of them. The table has a few hundred thousand clones, just under 90% seen once; the top ten hold about 10%. What was sequenced was PBMCs or T cells enriched from blood (not recorded which). Every receptor here comes from a woman aged 50 to 65 who had recovered from COVID-19. Each CDR3 is given with its conserved first and last residue. Fields, in order: D gene, V gene, clone size, J gene, CDR3 protein, CDR3 DNA. A D gene is named only where the DNA matches it firmly. For some rows the clone size is stated as once, few or many, or as a class when expanded; others skip it.

>TRBD1|TRBV2|.|TRBJ1-2
CARILETGGNFGYTF
TGTGCCAGGATACTGGAAACAGGGGGCAATTTTGGCTACACCTTC
>.|TRBV4-3|.|TRBJ2-3
CASSQDWGPGGDTQYF
TGCGCCAGCAGCCAAGATTGGGGGCCCGGGGGGGATACGCAGTATTTT
>.|TRBV11-2|.|TRBJ2-5
CASNNPQDNLEDQYF
TGTGCCAGCAATAATCCCCAGGACAACTTAGAGGACCAGTACTTC
>.|TRBV5-6|.|TRBJ2-7
CASSPGTLEQYF
TGTGCCAGCAGCCCCGGGACTTTAGAGCAGTACTTC
>.|TRBV27|few|TRBJ1-6
CASSLGQGLNSPLHF
TGTGCCAGCAGTTTGGGTCAGGGACTTAATTCACCCCTCCACTTT
>.|TRBV29-1|.|TRBJ2-4
CGRGTKNIQYF
TGTGGAAGGGGAACCAAAAACATTCAGTACTTC
>.|TRBV5-1|few|TRBJ1-1
CASHTGGNTEAFF
TGCGCCAGCCATACGGGTGGGAACACTGAAGCTTTCTTT
>TRBD1|TRBV7-8|.|TRBJ1-2
CASKPGQDGYGYTF
TGTGCCAGCAAACCGGGACAGGACGGCTATGGCTACACCTTC
>TRBD2|TRBV27|.|TRBJ2-5
CASSLSGLAVQETQYF
TGTGCCAGCAGTTTATCGGGCCTAGCGGTACAAGAGACCCAGTACTTC
>.|TRBV10-3|.|TRBJ2-3
CAIGGTASTDTQYF
TGTGCCATCGGGGGGACAGCGAGCACAGATACGCAGTATTTT
>TRBD1|TRBV30|.|TRBJ1-2
CAWSVQGADGYTF
TGTGCCTGGAGTGTACAGGGGGCAGATGGCTACACCTTC
>TRBD2|TRBV12-5|.|TRBJ2-3
CASGLFTSGGPTDTQYF
TGTGCTAGTGGTTTGTTTACTAGCGGGGGCCCCACAGATACGCAGTATTTT
>TRBD1|TRBV7-9|.|TRBJ1-4
CASSPETLTGFYEKLFF
TGTGCCAGCAGCCCCGAAACCTTGACAGGGTTTTACGAAAAACTGTTTTTT
>.|TRBV5-5|.|TRBJ1-1
CASSLYVQGWTEAFF
TGTGCCAGCAGCTTGTACGTTCAGGGCTGGACTGAAGCTTTCTTT